A selection of T cell receptor beta chains follows, all from one sample in a study of T cells and copy number aberrations in small-cell lung cancer. Assay: immunoSEQ multiplex PCR; the TCRdb copy retains only in-frame clones and omits some. The data show 1,200 or so clones, with about four fifths seen just once and 4% to 5% held by the top ten. Material: tumor tissue. The receptors were sampled from a woman between 45 and 65 years old with small cell lung cancer. Each CDR3 is given with its conserved first and last residue. Fields, in order: V gene, clone size, J gene, D gene, CDR3 length, CDR3 protein, CDR3 DNA. D genes are given only for firm matches. Clone size is given for some rows only: seen once, a few or many times, or a class if the clone is expanded.

TRBV4-2	-	TRBJ2-5	TRBD1	18	CASSQDFSGQGWQETQYF	TGTGCCAGCAGCCAAGATTTCTCGGGACAGGGCTGGCAAGAGACCCAGTACTTC
TRBV5-6	-	TRBJ1-1	-	13	CASSLNVGRGAFF	TGTGCCAGCAGCTTGAATGTGGGGCGGGGAGCTTTCTTT
TRBV29-1	-	TRBJ1-4	-	14	CSVEARRGGEKLFF	TGCAGCGTTGAAGCCAGGAGGGGGGGTGAAAAACTGTTTTTT
TRBV30	few	TRBJ2-2	-	14	CAWSEGGVTGELFF	TGTGCCTGGAGTGAGGGTGGGGTCACCGGGGAGCTGTTTTTT
TRBV11-3	once	TRBJ1-3	-	14	CASEPPLSGNTIYF	TGTGCCAGCGAGCCCCCGCTCTCTGGAAACACCATATATTTT
TRBV10-3	-	TRBJ1-1	-	14	CAISDVRVNTEAFF	TGTGCCATCAGTGACGTACGCGTGAACACTGAAGCTTTCTTT
TRBV29-1	-	TRBJ1-2	-	15	CSVFLAWGIDYGYTF	TGCAGCGTTTTCTTGGCTTGGGGAATCGACTATGGCTACACCTTC
TRBV4-3	once	TRBJ2-1	-	17	CASSQTDISSSYNEQFF	TGCGCCAGCAGCCAAACAGACATATCGAGCTCCTACAATGAGCAGTTCTTC
TRBV25-1	-	TRBJ2-7	-	16	CASSESKGVSSYEQYF	TGTGCCAGCAGTGAATCTAAGGGGGTTAGCTCCTACGAGCAGTACTTC
TRBV7-6	-	TRBJ1-1	-	13	CASSSGSYTEAFF	TGTGCCAGCAGCTCCGGGAGTTACACTGAAGCTTTCTTT
TRBV9	few	TRBJ2-1	TRBD2	19	CASSVASASGSLRDNEQFF	TGTGCCAGCAGCGTAGCTTCGGCTAGCGGGAGTTTACGAGACAATGAGCAGTTCTTC
TRBV5-1	-	TRBJ2-7	-	15	CASSALQGGLVEQYF	TGCGCCAGCAGCGCATTGCAGGGAGGCTTGGTCGAGCAGTACTTC
TRBV28	-	TRBJ1-1	-	14	CASSGGGPNTEAFF	TGTGCCAGCAGTGGTGGGGGTCCGAACACTGAAGCTTTCTTT
TRBV11-2	-	TRBJ2-1	TRBD2	16	CASRIASGRAFNEQFF	TGTGCCAGCAGGATCGCTAGCGGGAGGGCCTTCAATGAGCAGTTCTTC